Each of the 20 T cell receptor beta chains below was sequenced from the same sample in a study of response to subunit inactivated influenza vaccine. One entry per CDR3 protein, called by TCRdb with MiXCR from the RT-PCR reads. This sample has about 530,000 distinct CDR3 sequences, with 10% to 15% found just once. Specimen: PBMCs from blood, collected 35 to 45 days after vaccination. These receptors were taken from a man in his fifties or sixties who received an inactivated influenza vaccine.

The chain is built from TRBV4-3 and TRBJ2-7; TRBD1 might be the D (6 bases). The CDR3 is made up of 14 amino acids. Germline V gene sequence: CDR1 LGHNA, CDR2 YSLEER. The V end lost 3 bases, the J end lost 0 bases, and 9 bases lay between the germline ends. CDR3 sequence (DNA): TGCGCCAGCAGCCAGACAGGAACCTCCTACGAGCAGTACTTC. Amino acids: CASSQTGTSYEQYF.

Here the CDR3 reads CASSLNLVDRVREQYF. As DNA, the CDR3 is TGCGCCAGCAGCTTGAATTTAGTGGACAGGGTTCGGGAGCAGTACTTC. The J gene is TRBJ2-7, the V gene TRBV5-1; the match to TRBD1 covers 8 bases. V was clipped by 1 base and J by 7 bases; unmatched bases: 13. Germline CDR1 reads SGHRS; CDR2 reads YFSETQ. The CDR3 has 16 residues. The whole variable domain, remainder taken from reference TRBV5-1 and TRBJ2-7, is KAGVTQTPRYLIKTRGQQVTLSCSPISGHRSVSWYQQTPGQGLQFLFEYFSETQRNKGNFPGRFSGRQFSNSRSEMNVSTLELGDSALYLCASSLNLVDRVREQYFGPGTRLTVT.

This chain connects TRBV12-3 or TRBV12-4 to TRBJ2-6; tentative D call: TRBD1 (6 bases). The CDR3 totals 14 residues. Deletions cut 7 bases from V and 2 bases from J, with 9 bases between. The CDR3 region is CASKQGAGANVLTF. The CDR3 DNA is TGTGCCAGCAAACAGGGAGCTGGGGCCAACGTCCTGACTTTC.

There are many counts of this clonotype. The chain uses TRBV5-1 and TRBJ2-7; D ambiguous. Germline assignment: CDR1 SGHRS and CDR2 YFSETQ. The CDR3 contains 14 residues. The ends were cut back, 2 bases at V and 3 bases at J, with 12 bases in the middle. CDR3 coding DNA: TGCGCCAGCAGCTTTGTTATTAGTGGCTACGAGCAGTACTTC. As protein: CASSFVISGYEQYF.

This clonotype was counted between two and nine times. V is TRBV10-3 and J is TRBJ2-1; D is unresolved. Germline values: CDR1 ENHRY, CDR2 SYGVKD. Trimming pared 1 base from V and 0 bases from J, leaving 19 bases between. The CDR3 spans 19 residues. Here the CDR3 DNA reads TGTGCCATCAGTGAGTTATACGCCGTAATGGATAGCTCCTACAATGAGCAGTTCTTC. Translated, it gives CAISELYAVMDSSYNEQFF.

A few counts support this clonotype. This rearrangement joins TRBV4-3 to TRBJ2-3; 8 bases line up with TRBD2. Germline CDR1 reads LGHNA; CDR2 reads YSLEER. This CDR3 contains 20 residues. With 1 base clipped from V and 9 bases from J, the junction kept 24 bases outside the gene matches. CDR3 coding DNA: TGCGCCAGCAGCCAAGCGCCCTACTTGGCGCGGGGGGTCCTCCGGGTCACGCAGTATTTT. Its translation: CASSQAPYLARGVLRVTQYF.

This clonotype was counted a few times. The chain carries TRBV9 and TRBJ2-3; 7 bases are a match to TRBD1. V lost 4 bases and J lost 2; bases outside the gene matches: 10. The CDR3 totals 16 residues. Germline-derived CDR1 and CDR2 are SGDLS and YYNGEE. CDR3 sequence (DNA): TGTGCCAGCAGCCCGCGACAGGGTACAGCCACAGATACGCAGTATTTT. Its protein is CASSPRQGTATDTQYF. Based on the CDR3 plus reference TRBV9 and TRBJ2-3, the full variable domain is DSGVTQTPKHLITATGQRVTLRCSPRSGDLSVYWYQQSLDQGLQFLIQYYNGEERAKGNILERFSAQQFPDLHSELNLSSLELGDSALYFCASSPRQGTATDTQYFGPGTRLTVL.

The chain is built from TRBV11-2 and TRBJ2-3; 13 bases align to TRBD2. CDR1 is SGHAT and CDR2 is FQNNGV in the germline V gene. With V trimmed by 4 bases and J by 6 bases, 10 bases remained unmatched. This CDR3 spans 17 amino acids. The CDR3 DNA follows: TGTGCCAGCAGCTCACCGGGACTAGCGGGGAGGCGGGATACGCAGTATTTT. Translated: CASSSPGLAGRRDTQYF.

This clonotype was seen at least ten times. V usage is TRBV10-1 and J usage is TRBJ2-3, with 7 nucleotides matching TRBD1. The CDR3 length is 15 residues. Germline V gene data show CDR1 as WNHNN and CDR2 as SYGVQD (reference sequence). Losses at the gene ends were 8 bases for V and 3 bases for J; bases not matched to a gene: 11. The DNA of the CDR3 is TGCGCCAGCTTTAGGAAGGGGGCGAAGACAGATACGCAGTATTTT. Translation: CASFRKGAKTDTQYF.

V and J are TRBV4-3 and TRBJ2-2; no reliable D call. CDR1 and CDR2 from the germline V gene are LGHNA and YSLEER. V was shortened by 1 base and J by 2 bases, with 11 bases between the two germline ends. This CDR3 spans 16 amino acids. The CDR3 DNA reads TGCGCCAGCAGCCAAGGCACCGGCGGAAACACCGGGGAGCTGTTTTTT. This gives the protein CASSQGTGGNTGELFF.

This clonotype was picked up a small number of times. The chain couples TRBV3-1 to TRBJ2-7; D is ambiguous. Per germline, CDR1 LGHDT and CDR2 YNNKEL (reference sequence). The CDR3 consists of 14 residues. V was clipped by 1 base and J by 6 bases, with 13 bases between them. CDR3 sequence reads: CASSQASESAEQYF. For the CDR3, the DNA is TGTGCCAGCAGCCAAGCTTCGGAGTCTGCCGAGCAGTACTTC.

The table lists this clonotype with a few counts. The V and J genes are TRBV9 and TRBJ2-7; D may be TRBD1 (6 bases). Germline V lookup: CDR1 SGDLS, CDR2 YYNGEE. The CDR3 length is 15 residues. Trimming removed 2 bases from V and 7 bases from J, with 19 bases in between. CDR3 coding DNA: TGTGCCAGCAGCGTCCTACCGACGAGGGGGACGGAGCAGTACTTC. It codes for CASSVLPTRGTEQYF.

This clonotype was found many times. The chain employs TRBV12-3 or TRBV12-4 and TRBJ2-1, with D unresolved. V was pared by 3 bases and J by 6 bases, with 18 bases between. The CDR3 covers 16 residues. CDR3 sequence: CASSFSPRSYSNEQFF. As DNA, the CDR3 is TGTGCCAGCAGTTTTAGTCCGAGATCTTACAGCAATGAGCAGTTCTTC.

This rearrangement joins TRBV7-9 to TRBJ2-3; D remains ambiguous. Germline CDR1 and CDR2: SEHNR and FQNEAQ (reference sequence). The CDR3 extends over 16 amino acids. V lost 0 bases, J lost 1 base, and 11 bases lay in between. The CDR3 region is CASSLALRQGTDTQYF. CDR3 DNA: TGTGCCAGCAGCTTAGCGTTGCGGCAGGGCACAGATACGCAGTATTTT. The full variable domain, completed using reference TRBV7-9 and TRBJ2-3, is DTGVSQNPRHKITKRGQNVTFRCDPISEHNRLYWYRQTLGQGPEFLTYFQNEAQLEKSRLLSDRFSAERPKGSFSTLEIQRTEQGDSAMYLCASSLALRQGTDTQYFGPGTRLTVL.

Ten or more counts support this clonotype. The rearrangement uses TRBV4-1 and TRBJ1-2; a possible D gene is TRBD1 (5 bases). Trimming left V 1 base short and J 4 bases short, with 16 bases between. The CDR3 spans 16 residues. Germline-derived CDR1 and CDR2 are MGHRA and YSYEKL. The CDR3 DNA is TGCGCCAGCAGCCAAGTGTTAAGGGGCAGGAGCTATGGCTACACCTTC. Translated, it gives CASSQVLRGRSYGYTF.

A few counts support this clonotype. The genes are TRBV20-1 and TRBJ2-7; 9 nucleotides agree with TRBD1. The V segment lost 6 bases and the J segment 3 bases; nucleotides outside the gene matches: 6. CDR3 length: 13 amino acids. The germline CDR1 and CDR2 sequences are DFQATT and SNEGSKA (reference sequence). The CDR3, as DNA: TGCAGTGCGCGGGACAGGGAGCTCTACGAGCAGTACTTC. Protein product: CSARDRELYEQYF.

V usage is TRBV5-1 and J usage is TRBJ2-1; no clear D. Germline V gene data show CDR1 as SGHRS and CDR2 as YFSETQ. V shed 0 bases and J shed 5 bases, with 12 bases lying between them. The CDR3 consists of 15 residues. The DNA of the CDR3 is TGCGCCAGCAGCTTGGACCCGGGCCCACACAATGAGCAGTTCTTC. Residues: CASSLDPGPHNEQFF.

This clonotype occurred many times. This sequence joins TRBV20-1 and TRBJ2-3; the D gene is possibly TRBD2 (5 bases). CDR1 DFQATT and CDR2 SNEGSKA come from the germline V gene (reference sequence). The V end was cut by 1 base, the J end by 8 bases, with 19 bases between. There are 15 residues in the CDR3. The DNA of the CDR3 is TGCAGTGCTAGAGCTGGCCGGGTCCTCCGGGGTACGCAGTATTTT. Amino acid sequence: CSARAGRVLRGTQYF.

A few counts support this clonotype. This CDR3 is CATRDRADSPLHF. For the CDR3, the DNA is TGTGCCACCAGGGACAGGGCTGATTCACCCCTCCACTTT. The chain joins TRBV15 to TRBJ1-6; TRBD1 aligns across 8 bases. The CDR3 contains 13 residues. With 6 bases clipped from V and 8 bases from J, the junction kept 3 bases outside the gene matches. Germline V gene sequence: CDR1 LNHNV, CDR2 YYDKDF (reference sequence).

This clonotype appeared many times. The chain is built from TRBV7-9 and TRBJ2-3; the match to TRBD2 covers 7 bases. The V gene's germline CDR1 is SEHNR and CDR2 FQNEAQ (reference sequence). Trimming cost V 1 base and J 1 base; bases outside gene matches: 2. CDR3 length: 15 amino acids. CDR3 sequence reads: CASSLGGSGTDTQYF. CDR3 sequence (DNA): TGTGCCAGCAGCTTAGGCGGGAGCGGCACAGATACGCAGTATTTT. Together with reference TRBV7-9 and TRBJ2-3, the CDR3 gives the full variable domain: DTGVSQNPRHKITKRGQNVTFRCDPISEHNRLYWYRQTLGQGPEFLTYFQNEAQLEKSRLLSDRFSAERPKGSFSTLEIQRTEQGDSAMYLCASSLGGSGTDTQYFGPGTRLTVL.